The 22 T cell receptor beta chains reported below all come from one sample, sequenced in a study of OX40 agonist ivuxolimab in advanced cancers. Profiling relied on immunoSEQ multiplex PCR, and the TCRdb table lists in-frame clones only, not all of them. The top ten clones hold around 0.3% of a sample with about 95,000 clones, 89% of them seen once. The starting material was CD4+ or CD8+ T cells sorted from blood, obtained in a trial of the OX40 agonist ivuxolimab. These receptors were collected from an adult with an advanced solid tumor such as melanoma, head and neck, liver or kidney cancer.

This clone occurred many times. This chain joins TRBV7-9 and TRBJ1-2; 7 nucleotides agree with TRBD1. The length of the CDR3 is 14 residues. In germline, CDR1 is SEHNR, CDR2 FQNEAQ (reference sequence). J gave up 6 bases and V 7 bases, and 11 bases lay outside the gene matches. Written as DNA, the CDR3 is TGTGCCAGCATCAGGGGGGCGCAGGAGGATGGCTACACCTTC. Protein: CASIRGAQEDGYTF.

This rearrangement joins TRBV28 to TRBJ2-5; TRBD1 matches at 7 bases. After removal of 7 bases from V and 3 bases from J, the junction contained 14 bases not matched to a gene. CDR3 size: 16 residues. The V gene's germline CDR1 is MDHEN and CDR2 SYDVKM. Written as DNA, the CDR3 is TGTGCCAGCATCCCTATGGGGGACAGCCTGAAAGAGACCCAGTACTTC. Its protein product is CASIPMGDSLKETQYF. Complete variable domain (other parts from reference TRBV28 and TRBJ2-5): DVKVTQSSRYLVKRTGEKVFLECVQDMDHENMFWYRQDPGLGLRLIYFSYDVKMKEKGDIPEGYSVSREKKERFSLILESASTNQTSMYLCASIPMGDSLKETQYFGPGTRLLVL.

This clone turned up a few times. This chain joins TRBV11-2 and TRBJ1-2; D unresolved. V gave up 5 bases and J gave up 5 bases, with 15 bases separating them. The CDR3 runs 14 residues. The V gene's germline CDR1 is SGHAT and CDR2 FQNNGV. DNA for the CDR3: TGTGCCAGCAGCCTAACGGACGGTAGATATGGCTACACCTTC. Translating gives CASSLTDGRYGYTF.

The CDR3 reads CASSLTPDSYEQYF. CDR3 nucleotide sequence: TGTGCCAGCAGTCTGACTCCAGATTCGTACGAGCAGTACTTC. The chain links TRBV28 to TRBJ2-7; D not resolved. Trimming took 5 bases from V and 4 from J, leaving 15 bases between them. CDR3 length: 14 residues. The germline V gene encodes CDR1 MDHEN and CDR2 SYDVKM. Variable domain in full (rest from reference TRBV28 and TRBJ2-7): DVKVTQSSRYLVKRTGEKVFLECVQDMDHENMFWYRQDPGLGLRLIYFSYDVKMKEKGDIPEGYSVSREKKERFSLILESASTNQTSMYLCASSLTPDSYEQYFGPGTRLTVT.

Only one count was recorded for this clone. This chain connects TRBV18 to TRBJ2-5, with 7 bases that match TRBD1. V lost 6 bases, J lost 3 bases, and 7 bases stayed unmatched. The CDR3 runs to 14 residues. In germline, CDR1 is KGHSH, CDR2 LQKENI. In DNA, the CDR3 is TGTGCCAGCTCGTCCAGGGGGATTGAAGAGACCCAGTACTTC. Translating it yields CASSSRGIEETQYF.

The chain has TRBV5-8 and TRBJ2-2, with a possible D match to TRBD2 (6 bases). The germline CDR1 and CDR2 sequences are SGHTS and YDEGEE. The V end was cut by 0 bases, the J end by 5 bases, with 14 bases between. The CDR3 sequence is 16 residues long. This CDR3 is CASSLGSEGGTGELFF. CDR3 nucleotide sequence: TGTGCCAGCAGCTTGGGTAGCGAAGGAGGGACCGGGGAGCTGTTTTTT.

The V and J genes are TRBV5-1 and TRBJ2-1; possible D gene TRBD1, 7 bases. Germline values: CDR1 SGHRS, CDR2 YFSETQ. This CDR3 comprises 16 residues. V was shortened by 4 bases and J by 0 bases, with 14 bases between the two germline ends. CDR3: CASSAGTASSYNEQFF. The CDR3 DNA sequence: TGCGCCAGCAGCGCGGGGACAGCTAGCTCCTACAATGAGCAGTTCTTC.

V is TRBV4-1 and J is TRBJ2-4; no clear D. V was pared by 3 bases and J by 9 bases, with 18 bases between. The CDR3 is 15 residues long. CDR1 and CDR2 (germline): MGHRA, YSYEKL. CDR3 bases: TGCGCCAGCAGCCACGTGCTAGTAACCACCGGCATTCAGTACTTC. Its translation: CASSHVLVTTGIQYF.

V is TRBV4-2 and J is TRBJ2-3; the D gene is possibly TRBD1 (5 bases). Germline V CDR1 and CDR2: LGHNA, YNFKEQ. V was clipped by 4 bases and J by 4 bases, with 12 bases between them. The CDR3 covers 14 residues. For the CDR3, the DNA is TGTGCCAGCAGCCGACAAGGGGAACCAGATACGCAGTATTTT. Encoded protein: CASSRQGEPDTQYF.

The CDR3 is CASSRDGVSYEQYF. Here the CDR3 DNA reads TGTGCCAGCAGCCGGGACGGCGTGTCCTACGAGCAGTACTTC. V usage is TRBV5-6 and J usage is TRBJ2-7; D possibly uses TRBD1 or TRBD2 (5 bases each). Trimming took 4 bases from V and 1 from J, leaving 12 bases between them. This CDR3 has 14 amino acids. Looked up from germline, CDR1 is SGHDT and CDR2 is YYEEEE.

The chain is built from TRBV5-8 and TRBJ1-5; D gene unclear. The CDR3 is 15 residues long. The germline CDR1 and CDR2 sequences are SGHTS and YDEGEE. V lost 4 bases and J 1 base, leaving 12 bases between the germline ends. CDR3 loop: CASSLWGRSNQPQHF. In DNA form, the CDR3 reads TGTGCCAGCAGCCTCTGGGGAAGGAGCAATCAGCCCCAGCATTTT. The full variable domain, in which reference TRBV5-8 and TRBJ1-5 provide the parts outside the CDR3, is EAGVTQSPTHLIKTRGQQATLRCSPISGHTSVYWYQQALGLGLQFLLWYDEGEERNRGNFPPRFSGRQFPNYSSELNVNALELEDSALYLCASSLWGRSNQPQHFGDGTRLSIL.

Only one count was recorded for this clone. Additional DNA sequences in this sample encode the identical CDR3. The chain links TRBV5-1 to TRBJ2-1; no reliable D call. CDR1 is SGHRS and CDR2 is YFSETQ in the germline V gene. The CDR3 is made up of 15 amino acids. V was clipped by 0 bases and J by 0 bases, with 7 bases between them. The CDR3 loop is CASSLGLSSYNEQFF. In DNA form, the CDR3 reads TGCGCCAGCAGCTTGGGTCTAAGCTCCTACAATGAGCAGTTCTTC. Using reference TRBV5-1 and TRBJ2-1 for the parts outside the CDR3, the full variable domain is KAGVTQTPRYLIKTRGQQVTLSCSPISGHRSVSWYQQTPGQGLQFLFEYFSETQRNKGNFPGRFSGRQFSNSRSEMNVSTLELGDSALYLCASSLGLSSYNEQFFGPGTRLTVL.

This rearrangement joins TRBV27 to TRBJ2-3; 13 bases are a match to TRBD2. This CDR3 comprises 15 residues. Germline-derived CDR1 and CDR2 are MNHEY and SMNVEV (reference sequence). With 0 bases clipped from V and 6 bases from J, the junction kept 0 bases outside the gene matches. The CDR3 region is CASSLSTSGRDTQYF. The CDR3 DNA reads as TGTGCCAGCAGTTTATCGACTAGCGGGAGGGATACGCAGTATTTT.

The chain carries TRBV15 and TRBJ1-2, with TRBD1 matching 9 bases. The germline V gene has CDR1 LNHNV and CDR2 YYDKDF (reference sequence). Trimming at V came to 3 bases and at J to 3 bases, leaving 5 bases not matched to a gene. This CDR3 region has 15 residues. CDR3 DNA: TGTGCCACCAGCAGGGACACAGGGGGCTACTATGGCTACACCTTC. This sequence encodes CATSRDTGGYYGYTF.

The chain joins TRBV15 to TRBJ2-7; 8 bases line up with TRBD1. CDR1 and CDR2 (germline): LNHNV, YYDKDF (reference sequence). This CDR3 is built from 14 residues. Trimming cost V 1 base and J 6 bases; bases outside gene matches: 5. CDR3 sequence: CATSRGGRGREQYF. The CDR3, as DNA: TGTGCCACCAGCAGAGGAGGCAGGGGGCGCGAGCAGTACTTC.

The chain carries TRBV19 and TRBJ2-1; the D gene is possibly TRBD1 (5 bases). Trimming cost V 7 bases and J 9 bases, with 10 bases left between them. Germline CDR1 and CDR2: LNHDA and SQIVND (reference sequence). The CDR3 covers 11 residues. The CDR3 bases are TGTGCCAGTACCGATAGGGGTGAGCAGTTCTTC. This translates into CASTDRGEQFF.

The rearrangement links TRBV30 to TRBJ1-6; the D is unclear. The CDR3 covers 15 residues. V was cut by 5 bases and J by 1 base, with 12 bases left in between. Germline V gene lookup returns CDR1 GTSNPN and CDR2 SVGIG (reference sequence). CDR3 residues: CAWQSLGSYNSPLHF. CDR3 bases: TGTGCCTGGCAATCTCTAGGGTCCTATAATTCACCCCTCCACTTT.

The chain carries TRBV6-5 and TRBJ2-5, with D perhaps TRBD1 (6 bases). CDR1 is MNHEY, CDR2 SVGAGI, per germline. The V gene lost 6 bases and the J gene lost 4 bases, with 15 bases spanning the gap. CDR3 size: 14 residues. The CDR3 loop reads CASRNRELGETQYF. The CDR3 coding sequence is TGTGCCAGCAGAAACAGGGAGCTCGGAGAGACCCAGTACTTC.

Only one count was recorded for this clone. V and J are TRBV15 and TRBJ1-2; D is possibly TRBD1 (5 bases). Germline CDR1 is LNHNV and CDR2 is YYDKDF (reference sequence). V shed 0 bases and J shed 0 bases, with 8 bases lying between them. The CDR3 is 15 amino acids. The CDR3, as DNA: TGTGCCACCAGCAGAGAGGGGCATACTAACTATGGCTACACCTTC. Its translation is CATSREGHTNYGYTF. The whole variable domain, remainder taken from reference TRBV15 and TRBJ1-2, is DAMVIQNPRYQVTQFGKPVTLSCSQTLNHNVMYWYQQKSSQAPKLLFHYYDKDFNNEADTPDNFQSRRPNTSFCFLDIRSPGLGDTAMYLCATSREGHTNYGYTFGSGTRLTVV.

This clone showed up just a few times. CDR3 in amino acids: CASRLTGASNQPQHF. CDR3 bases: TGTGCCAGCAGATTAACGGGGGCAAGCAATCAGCCCCAGCATTTT. The chain carries TRBV2 and TRBJ1-5; maybe TRBD1 (6 bases). The V gene lost 6 bases and the J gene lost 1 base, with 13 bases spanning the gap. Germline lookup yields CDR1 SNHLY and CDR2 FYNNEI. The CDR3 is 15 residues long.

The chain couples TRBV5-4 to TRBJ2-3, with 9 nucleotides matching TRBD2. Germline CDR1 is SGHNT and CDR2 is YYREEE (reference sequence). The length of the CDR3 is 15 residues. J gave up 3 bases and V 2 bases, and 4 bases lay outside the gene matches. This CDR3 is CASSLGGGATDTQYF. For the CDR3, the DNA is TGTGCCAGCAGCTTAGGCGGGGGGGCAACAGATACGCAGTATTTT.

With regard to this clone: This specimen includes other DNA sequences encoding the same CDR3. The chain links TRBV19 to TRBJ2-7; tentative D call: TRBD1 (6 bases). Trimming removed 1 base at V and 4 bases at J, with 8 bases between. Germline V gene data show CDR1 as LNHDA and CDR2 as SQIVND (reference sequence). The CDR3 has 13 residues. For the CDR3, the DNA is TGTGCCAGTAGTATAGGAGGGGGTTACGAGCAGTACTTC. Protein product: CASSIGGGYEQYF.